A single TCR beta chain is shown here with its context. Its cognate antigen is unknown. The sample comes from a study of cytomegalovirus exposure and HLA in healthy donors. Findings of the study overall: Indistinguishable V segments, including TRBV6-2 and TRBV6-3, were excluded. Specificity of a few CMV-associated chains for CMV antigens was verified in vitro. A list of 164 TCR beta chains associated with cytomegalovirus was given.

The CDR3 has 14 amino acids. The V gene end was trimmed by 5 bases and the J gene end by 7 bases; junction bases not matched to a gene: 5. Germline lookup yields CDR1 MDHEN and CDR2 SYDVKM. PCR employed 60 Vbeta and 13 Jbeta primers. Generated by immunoSEQ multiplex PCR, the TCRdb table keeps only in-frame clones and is missing some. The data contain 130,000 to 150,000 clones, over 75% of them singletons. This receptor was taken from a woman between 50 and 59 years old in good health and CMV-seropositive. V usage is TRBV28 and J usage is TRBJ1-6; 7 bases line up with TRBD1. The material sequenced was PBMCs. CDR3 DNA: TGTGCCAGCAGTCGCCCGACAGGGAATTCACCCCTCCACTTT. This encodes CASSRPTGNSPLHF.